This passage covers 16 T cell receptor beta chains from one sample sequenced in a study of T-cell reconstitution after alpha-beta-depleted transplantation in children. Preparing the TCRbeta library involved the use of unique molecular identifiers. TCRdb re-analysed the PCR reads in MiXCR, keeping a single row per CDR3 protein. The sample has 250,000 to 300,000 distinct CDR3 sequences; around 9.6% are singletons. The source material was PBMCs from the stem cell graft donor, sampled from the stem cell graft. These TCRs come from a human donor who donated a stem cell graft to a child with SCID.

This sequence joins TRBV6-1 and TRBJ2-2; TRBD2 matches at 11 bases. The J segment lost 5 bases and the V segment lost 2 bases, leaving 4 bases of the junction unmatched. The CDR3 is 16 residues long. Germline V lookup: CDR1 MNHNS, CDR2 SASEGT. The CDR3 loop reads CASSEYSGGDTGELFF. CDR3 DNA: TGTGCCAGCAGTGAATATAGCGGGGGGGATACCGGGGAGCTGTTTTTT.

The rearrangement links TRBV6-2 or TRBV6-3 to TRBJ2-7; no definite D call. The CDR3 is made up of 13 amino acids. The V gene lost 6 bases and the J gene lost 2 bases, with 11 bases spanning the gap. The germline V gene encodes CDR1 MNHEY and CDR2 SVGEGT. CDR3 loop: CASRGMAAYEQYF. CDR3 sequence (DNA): TGTGCCAGCAGGGGAATGGCAGCCTACGAGCAGTACTTC.

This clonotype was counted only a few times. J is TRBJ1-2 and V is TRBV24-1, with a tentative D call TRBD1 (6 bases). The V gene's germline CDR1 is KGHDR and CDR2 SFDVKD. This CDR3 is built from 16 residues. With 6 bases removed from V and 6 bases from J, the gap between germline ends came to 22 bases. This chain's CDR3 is CATSSGEAGARNGYTF. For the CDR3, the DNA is TGTGCCACCAGTAGCGGTGAAGCAGGGGCACGAAATGGCTACACCTTC.

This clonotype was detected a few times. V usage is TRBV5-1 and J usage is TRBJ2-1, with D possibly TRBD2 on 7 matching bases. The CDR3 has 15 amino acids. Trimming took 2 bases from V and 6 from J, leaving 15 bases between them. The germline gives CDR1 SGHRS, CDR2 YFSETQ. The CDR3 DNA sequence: TGCGCCAGCAGCTTATGGGGGGGGGCGAGCAATGAGCAGTTCTTC. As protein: CASSLWGGASNEQFF.

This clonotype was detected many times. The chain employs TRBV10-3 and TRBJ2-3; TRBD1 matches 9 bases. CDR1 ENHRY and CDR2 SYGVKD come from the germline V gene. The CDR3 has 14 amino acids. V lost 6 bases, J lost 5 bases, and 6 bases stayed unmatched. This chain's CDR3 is CAISPGQGGDTQYF. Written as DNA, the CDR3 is TGTGCCATCAGCCCGGGACAGGGTGGAGATACGCAGTATTTT.

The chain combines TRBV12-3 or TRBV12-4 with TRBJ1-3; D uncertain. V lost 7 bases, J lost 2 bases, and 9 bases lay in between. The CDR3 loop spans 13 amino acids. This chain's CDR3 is CASMSGTGNTIYF. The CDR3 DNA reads TGTGCCAGCATGTCGGGCACTGGAAACACCATATATTTT.

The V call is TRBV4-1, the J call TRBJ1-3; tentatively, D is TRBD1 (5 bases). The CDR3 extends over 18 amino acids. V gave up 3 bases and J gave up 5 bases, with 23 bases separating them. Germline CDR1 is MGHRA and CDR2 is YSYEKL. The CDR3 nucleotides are TGCGCCAGCAGCCACCAGGATCGGCAATGGGGACCTAGAAACACCATATATTTT. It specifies CASSHQDRQWGPRNTIYF.

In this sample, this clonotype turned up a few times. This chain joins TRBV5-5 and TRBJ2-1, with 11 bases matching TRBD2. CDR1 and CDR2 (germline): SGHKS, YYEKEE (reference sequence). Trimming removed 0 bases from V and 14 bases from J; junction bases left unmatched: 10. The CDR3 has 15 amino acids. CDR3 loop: CASSLDGPSGLAEFF. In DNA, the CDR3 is TGTGCCAGCAGCTTGGACGGACCATCGGGACTAGCGGAGTTCTTC.

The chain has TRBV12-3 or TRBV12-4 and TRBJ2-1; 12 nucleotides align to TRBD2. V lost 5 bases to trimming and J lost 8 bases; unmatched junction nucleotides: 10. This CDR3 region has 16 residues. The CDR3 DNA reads TGTGCCAGCAGTCCTAGCGGGGGGGCCGGGTCCCATGAGCAGTTCTTC. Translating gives CASSPSGGAGSHEQFF.

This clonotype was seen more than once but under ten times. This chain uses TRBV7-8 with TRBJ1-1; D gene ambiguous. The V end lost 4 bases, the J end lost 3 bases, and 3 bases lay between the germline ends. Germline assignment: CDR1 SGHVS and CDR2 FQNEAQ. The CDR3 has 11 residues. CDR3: CASSSHTEAFF. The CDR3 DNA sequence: TGTGCCAGCAGCTCCCACACTGAAGCTTTCTTT.

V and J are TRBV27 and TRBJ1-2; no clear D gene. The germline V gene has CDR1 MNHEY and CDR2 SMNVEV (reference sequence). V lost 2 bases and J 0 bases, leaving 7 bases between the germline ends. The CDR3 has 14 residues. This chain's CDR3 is CASSLKGSNYGYTF. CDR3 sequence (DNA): TGTGCCAGCAGTTTAAAAGGATCTAACTATGGCTACACCTTC.

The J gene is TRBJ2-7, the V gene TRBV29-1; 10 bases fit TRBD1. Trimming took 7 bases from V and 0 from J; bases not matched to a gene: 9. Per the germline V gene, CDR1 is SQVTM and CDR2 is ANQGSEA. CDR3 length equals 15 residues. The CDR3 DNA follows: TGCAGCGGCGGATTGACAGGGGGCAACTCCTACGAGCAGTACTTC. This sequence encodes CSGGLTGGNSYEQYF.

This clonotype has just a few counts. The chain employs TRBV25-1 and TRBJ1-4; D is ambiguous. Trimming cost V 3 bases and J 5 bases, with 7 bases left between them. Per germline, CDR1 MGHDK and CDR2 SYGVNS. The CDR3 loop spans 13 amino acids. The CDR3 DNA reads TGTGCCAGCAGTGACCCACCGAATGAAAAACTGTTTTTT. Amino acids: CASSDPPNEKLFF.

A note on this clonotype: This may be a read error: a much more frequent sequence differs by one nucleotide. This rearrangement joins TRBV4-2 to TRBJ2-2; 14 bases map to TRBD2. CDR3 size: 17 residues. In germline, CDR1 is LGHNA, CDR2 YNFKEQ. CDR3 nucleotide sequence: TGTGCCAGCAGTCGGACTAGCGGGGGGCCGAACACCGTGGAGCTGTTTTTT. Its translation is CASSRTSGGPNTVELFF.

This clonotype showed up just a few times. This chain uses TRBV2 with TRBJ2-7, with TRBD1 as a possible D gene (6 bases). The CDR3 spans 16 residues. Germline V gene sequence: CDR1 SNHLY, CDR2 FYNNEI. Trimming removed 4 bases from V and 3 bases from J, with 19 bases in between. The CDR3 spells CASSAATGPLLYEQYF. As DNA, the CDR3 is TGTGCCAGCAGTGCTGCAACAGGGCCGCTCCTCTACGAGCAGTACTTC.

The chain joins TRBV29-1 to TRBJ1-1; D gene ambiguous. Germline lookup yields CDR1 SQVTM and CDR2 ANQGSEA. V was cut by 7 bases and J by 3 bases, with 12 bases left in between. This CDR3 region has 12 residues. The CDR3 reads CSGQVGDTEAFF. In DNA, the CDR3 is TGCAGCGGTCAAGTGGGAGACACTGAAGCTTTCTTT.